The 24 T cell receptor beta chains below all came from one sample that was sequenced in a study of regulatory T cells in long-lasting Graves disease. Library construction for TCR beta used iRepertoire HTBI primers and Arm-PCR of CDR3 regions. TCRdb passed the multiplex PCR reads through MiXCR, listing each CDR3 protein once. Seen here are some 370,000 distinct CDR3 sequences, roughly 20% observed once, and the top ten hold less than 25%. Time point reported: persistent/refractory GD, antithyroid drugs over 5 years with positive TRAb. From RNA extracted from PBMCs, the TCR library was made. The sample consisted of peripheral blood mononuclear cells (PBMCs), taken when the disease was refractory, from a patient treated with antithyroid drugs. The origin of the receptors is a female donor with Graves disease.

V and J are TRBV25-1 and TRBJ1-2; perhaps TRBD1 as D (6 bases). Germline loops: CDR1 MGHDK, CDR2 SYGVNS. V was shortened by 6 bases and J by 4 bases, with 12 bases between the two germline ends. The CDR3 totals 13 residues. DNA of the CDR3: TGTGCCAGCAGAGGACAGTCTTTCTATGGCTACACCTTC. Protein: CASRGQSFYGYTF.

About this clonotype itself: It differs at one base from a far larger clone, so likely a read error. Here the CDR3 omits its conserved ending phenylalanine or tryptophan, so a read error is the likely source. The chain uses TRBV12-3 or TRBV12-4 and TRBJ2-7; 7 bases align to TRBD2. The DNA matches TRBJ2-5 better at its end, which makes the J call doubtful. The CDR3 has 15 amino acids. The CDR3, as DNA: TGTGCCAGCAGCTCCCATTGGGGAGGGCAAGAGACCCAGTACCTC. Residues: CASSSHWGGQETQYL.

V and J are TRBV2 and TRBJ2-1; TRBD2 is a possible D gene (5 bases). CDR1 and CDR2 (germline): SNHLY, FYNNEI. There are 12 residues in the CDR3. The V end lost 5 bases, the J end lost 6 bases, and 8 bases lay between the germline ends. The CDR3 loop reads CASSLAGNEQFF. In DNA, the CDR3 is TGTGCCAGCAGTCTAGCTGGCAATGAGCAGTTCTTC.

As to this clonotype: Just one base apart from a much larger clone, this may be a read error. The chain is built from TRBV28 and TRBJ1-5, with D maybe TRBD1 (6 bases). From germline, CDR1 is MDHEN and CDR2 SYDVKM. The CDR3 has 16 residues. V lost 5 bases, J lost 4 bases, and 18 bases lay in between. In DNA form, the CDR3 reads TGTGCCAGCAGTACCTCCCGCCAGGGGAGGAATCAGCCCCAGCATTTT. Residues: CASSTSRQGRNQPQHF. The full variable domain, with the rest looked up from reference TRBV28 and TRBJ1-5, is DVKVTQSSRYLVKRTGEKVFLECVQDMDHENMFWYRQDPGLGLRLIYFSYDVKMKEKGDIPEGYSVSREKKERFSLILESASTNQTSMYLCASSTSRQGRNQPQHFGDGTRLSIL.

The chain joins TRBV7-2 to TRBJ2-7; TRBD2 agrees at 9 bases. The V gene's germline CDR1 is SGHTA and CDR2 FQGNSA. The CDR3 has 15 amino acids. The junction had 10 bases not matched to a gene; V was cut back by 3 bases and J by 7 bases. The CDR3 region is CASSLGGRGAGEQYF. The CDR3 coding sequence is TGTGCCAGCAGCTTGGGCGGGAGGGGAGCCGGAGAGCAGTACTTC.

This clonotype was seen repeatedly, ten times or more. V gene TRBV20-1 combines with J gene TRBJ2-7, with 13 bases aligning to TRBD2. V was pared by 6 bases and J by 3 bases, with 5 bases of the junction left unmatched. The CDR3 covers 14 residues. Germline values: CDR1 DFQATT, CDR2 SNEGSKA (reference sequence). CDR3 in DNA: TGCAGTGCGGAGGGGACTAGCGGGAACTACGAGCAGTACTTC. It specifies CSAEGTSGNYEQYF.

DNA for the CDR3: TGTGCCAGCAGTTACGCTACAGGGGATCAGCCCCAGCATTTT. It yields the protein CASSYATGDQPQHF. The chain uses TRBV6-5 and TRBJ1-5, with 7 bases that match TRBD1. J lost 5 bases, V lost 2 bases, and 3 bases had no gene match. The CDR3 totals 14 residues. Germline values: CDR1 MNHEY, CDR2 SVGAGI.

The V and J genes are TRBV18 and TRBJ1-5; TRBD1 aligns across 8 bases. Germline CDR1 KGHSH, CDR2 LQKENI. The CDR3 is 15 amino acids. V lost 6 bases to trimming and J lost 0 bases; unmatched junction nucleotides: 4. CDR3 in DNA: TGTGCCAGCTCGCGGGACAGGATTAGCAATCAGCCCCAGCATTTT. Protein product: CASSRDRISNQPQHF.

This clonotype was observed many times. V is TRBV15 and J is TRBJ2-5; D is possibly TRBD1 or TRBD2 (6 bases each). The germline V and J ends were trimmed by 5 bases and 5 bases, with 15 bases remaining between them. This CDR3 has 14 residues. CDR1 and CDR2 from the germline V gene are LNHNV and YYDKDF (reference sequence). In DNA, the CDR3 is TGTGCCACCAGCGCCGAGGGGGGTAGGGAGACCCAGTACTTC. This translates into CATSAEGGRETQYF. The variable domain in full, completed from reference TRBV15 and TRBJ2-5, reads DAMVIQNPRYQVTQFGKPVTLSCSQTLNHNVMYWYQQKSSQAPKLLFHYYDKDFNNEADTPDNFQSRRPNTSFCFLDIRSPGLGDTAMYLCATSAEGGRETQYFGPGTRLLVL.

The genes are TRBV7-3 and TRBJ2-2, with a possible D match to TRBD2 (5 bases). V shed 5 bases and J shed 7 bases, with 11 bases lying between them. CDR3 length: 13 amino acids. CDR1 is SGHTA and CDR2 is FQGTGA in the germline V gene. This chain's CDR3 is CASSRTDGGELFF. In DNA, the CDR3 is TGTGCCAGCAGCCGGACTGACGGCGGGGAGCTGTTTTTT. Using reference TRBV7-3 and TRBJ2-2 for the parts outside the CDR3, the full variable domain is GAGVSQTPSNKVTEKGKYVELRCDPISGHTALYWYRQSLGQGPEFLIYFQGTGAADDSGLPNDRFFAVRPEGSVSTLKIQRTERGDSAVYLCASSRTDGGELFFGEGSRLTVL.

This clonotype was detected many times. The J gene is TRBJ2-5, the V gene TRBV7-2, with 9 bases matching TRBD2. Per the germline V gene, CDR1 is SGHTA and CDR2 is FQGNSA. This CDR3 comprises 15 residues. The V segment lost 3 bases and the J segment 5 bases; nucleotides outside the gene matches: 7. The CDR3 region is CASSLPSGAGETQYF. CDR3 nucleotide sequence: TGTGCCAGCAGCTTGCCTAGCGGGGCGGGGGAGACCCAGTACTTC.

This clonotype occurred many times. The genes are TRBV29-1 and TRBJ1-2; TRBD1 matches at 9 bases. With V trimmed by 1 base and J by 8 bases, 5 bases remained unmatched. CDR1 and CDR2 from the germline V gene are SQVTM and ANQGSEA. The CDR3 has 13 amino acids. CDR3 DNA: TGCAGCGTTGAAGCAGGGACAGGGAAAGGCTACACCTTC. Amino acids: CSVEAGTGKGYTF.

This clonotype came up many times. The chain couples TRBV6-2 or TRBV6-3 to TRBJ1-4, with D possibly being TRBD1 (5 bases). The CDR3 has 14 residues. V shed 5 bases and J shed 10 bases, with 17 bases lying between them. Per the germline V gene, CDR1 is MNHEY and CDR2 is SVGEGT. The CDR3 bases are TGTGCCAGCAGTCCGGGACCGCAAGGTTCAAAACTGTTTTTT. Translated: CASSPGPQGSKLFF.

This clonotype has more than one count but fewer than ten. CDR3 protein: CASSQTRRGEGYTF. CDR3 DNA: TGTGCCAGCAGCCAAACTAGACGGGGGGAAGGCTACACCTTC. The chain combines TRBV3-1 with TRBJ1-2; tentative D call: TRBD1 (5 bases). V dropped 2 bases and J dropped 8 bases, with 15 bases sitting between them. Germline assignment: CDR1 LGHDT and CDR2 YNNKEL (reference sequence). The CDR3 totals 14 residues. Drawing the rest from reference TRBV3-1 and TRBJ1-2, the complete variable domain is DTAVSQTPKYLVTQMGNDKSIKCEQNLGHDTMYWYKQDSKKFLKIMFSYNNKELIINETVPNRFSPKSPDKAHLNLHINSLELGDSAVYFCASSQTRRGEGYTFGSGTRLTVV.

V and J are TRBV7-2 and TRBJ2-5; 10 bases are a match to TRBD2. CDR3 length equals 16 residues. V was clipped by 0 bases and J by 5 bases; unmatched bases: 6. Germline CDR1 SGHTA, CDR2 FQGNSA. The CDR3 bases are TGTGCCAGCAGCTTAGCGGCTAGCGGGAGCGTGGAGACCCAGTACTTC. This gives the protein CASSLAASGSVETQYF.

This clonotype was seen ten or more times. The CDR3 spells CASSPPPGQGVYEQYF. DNA of the CDR3: TGTGCCAGCAGCCCCCCCCCGGGACAGGGAGTTTACGAGCAGTACTTC. The rearrangement uses TRBV12-3 or TRBV12-4 and TRBJ2-7; TRBD1 agrees at 9 bases. V gave up 6 bases and J gave up 4 bases; unmatched junction bases: 13. The CDR3 consists of 16 residues.

This chain connects TRBV15 to TRBJ1-1; D uncertain. This CDR3 contains 16 residues. Germline values: CDR1 LNHNV, CDR2 YYDKDF (reference sequence). Trimming pared 1 base from V and 0 bases from J, leaving 12 bases between. CDR3 sequence: CATSRGGKRMNTEAFF. CDR3 nucleotide sequence: TGTGCCACCAGCAGAGGCGGCAAGCGGATGAACACTGAAGCTTTCTTT.

This rearrangement joins TRBV5-1 to TRBJ1-4; D is possibly TRBD1 (5 bases). The CDR3 sequence is 16 residues long. V was pared by 4 bases and J by 8 bases, with 21 bases between. Looked up from germline, CDR1 is SGHRS and CDR2 is YFSETQ. The CDR3 protein is CASSLRDFLIREKLFF. CDR3 sequence (DNA): TGCGCCAGCAGCCTCCGGGACTTCTTAATTAGGGAAAAACTGTTTTTT.

In its sample, this clonotype was seen many times. The chain carries TRBV6-2 or TRBV6-3 and TRBJ2-7; D unresolved. Germline loops: CDR1 MNHEY, CDR2 SVGEGT. This CDR3 has 13 amino acids. V was shortened by 2 bases and J by 2 bases, with 7 bases between the two germline ends. The CDR3 region has the DNA TGTGCCAGCAGTTACCTTGGCCCCTACGAGCAGTACTTC. It translates to CASSYLGPYEQYF.

This clonotype was found a few times. The junction does not match germline at one end; this may be a read error. The chain carries TRBV6-9 and TRBJ2-5; tentative D call: TRBD2 (6 bases). The CDR3 sequence is 13 residues long. CDR1 is MNHGY and CDR2 is SVAAGI in the germline V gene. This chain's CDR3 is CVSSYPGRETQYF. CDR3 nucleotides: TGTGTCAGCAGTTACCCAGGGAGGGAGACCCAGTACTTC.

This clonotype has a handful of counts. This chain links TRBV7-9 with TRBJ2-2; D remains ambiguous. CDR1 and CDR2 (germline): SEHNR, FQNEAQ (reference sequence). The CDR3 consists of 17 residues. The V gene lost 3 bases and the J gene lost 0 bases, with 14 bases spanning the gap. CDR3 sequence: CASSFSEIVANTGELFF. CDR3 nucleotide sequence: TGTGCCAGCAGCTTCTCAGAGATTGTCGCGAACACCGGGGAGCTGTTTTTT.

Comment on this clonotype: The germline gene is not matched at one end of the junction; a read error may be the cause. The chain combines TRBV28 with TRBJ1-2; D gene ambiguous. CDR1 and CDR2 from the germline V gene are MDHEN and SYDVKM. This CDR3 is 16 amino acids long. The CDR3, as DNA: TGTACCAGCAGTTTAAATCGCCGCGTCCTAAACTATGGCTACACCTTC. The encoded protein is CTSSLNRRVLNYGYTF.

This clonotype was picked up many times. V and J are TRBV28 and TRBJ1-5; D perhaps matches TRBD1 (6 bases). The CDR3 extends over 14 amino acids. CDR1 MDHEN and CDR2 SYDVKM come from the germline V gene. Trimming stripped 6 bases from V and 3 bases from J, with 12 bases between. CDR3 loop: CASSLGQLNQPQHF. The CDR3 coding sequence is TGTGCCAGCAGCCTCGGACAGCTCAATCAGCCCCAGCATTTT. Full variable domain (outside the CDR3, taken from reference TRBV28 and TRBJ1-5): DVKVTQSSRYLVKRTGEKVFLECVQDMDHENMFWYRQDPGLGLRLIYFSYDVKMKEKGDIPEGYSVSREKKERFSLILESASTNQTSMYLCASSLGQLNQPQHFGDGTRLSIL.

The V call is TRBV14, the J call TRBJ2-2; D not certain. The CDR3 totals 16 residues. Trimming removed 1 base from V and 1 base from J, with 10 bases in between. The germline gives CDR1 SGHDN, CDR2 FVKESK. The CDR3 region is CASSQVVKQNTGELFF. CDR3 nucleotides: TGTGCCAGCAGCCAAGTGGTGAAGCAGAACACCGGGGAGCTGTTTTTT.